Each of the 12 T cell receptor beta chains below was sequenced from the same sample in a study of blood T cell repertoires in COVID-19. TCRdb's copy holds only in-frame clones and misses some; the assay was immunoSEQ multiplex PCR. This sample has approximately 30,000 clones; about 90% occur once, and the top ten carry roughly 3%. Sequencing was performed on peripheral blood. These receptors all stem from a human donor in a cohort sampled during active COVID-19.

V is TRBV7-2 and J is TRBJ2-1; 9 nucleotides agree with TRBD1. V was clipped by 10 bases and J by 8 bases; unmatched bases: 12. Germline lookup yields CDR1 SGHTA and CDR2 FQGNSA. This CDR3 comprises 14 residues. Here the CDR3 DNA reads TGTGCCAACCTAGGCCGGGACAGGGTTCATGAGCAGTTCTTC. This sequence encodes CANLGRDRVHEQFF. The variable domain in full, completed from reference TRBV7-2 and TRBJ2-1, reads GAGVSQSPSNKVTEKGKDVELRCDPISGHTALYWYRQSLGQGLEFLIYFQGNSAPDKSGLPSDRFSAERTGGSVSTLTIQRTQQEDSAVYLCANLGRDRVHEQFFGPGTRLTVL.

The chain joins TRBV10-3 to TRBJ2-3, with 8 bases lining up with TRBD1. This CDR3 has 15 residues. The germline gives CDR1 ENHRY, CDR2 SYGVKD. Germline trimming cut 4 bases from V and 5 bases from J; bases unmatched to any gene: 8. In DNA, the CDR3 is TGTGCCATCAGTGGGGGTCAGGGGGCAGGAGATACGCAGTATTTT. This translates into CAISGGQGAGDTQYF.

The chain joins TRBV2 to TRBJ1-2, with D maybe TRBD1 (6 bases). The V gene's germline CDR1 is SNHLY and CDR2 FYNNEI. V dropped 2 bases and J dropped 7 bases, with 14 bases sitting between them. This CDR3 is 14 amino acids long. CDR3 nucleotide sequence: TGTGCCAGCAGTGAACTCGGGGGGCGGTTTGGCTACACCTTC. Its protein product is CASSELGGRFGYTF.

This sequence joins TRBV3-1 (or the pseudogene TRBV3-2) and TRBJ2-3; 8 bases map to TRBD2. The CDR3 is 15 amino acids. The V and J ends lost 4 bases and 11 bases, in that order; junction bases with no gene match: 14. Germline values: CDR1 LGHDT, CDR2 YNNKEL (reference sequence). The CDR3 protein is CASSLTAGGGSLQYF. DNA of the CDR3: TGTGCCAGCAGCCTCACGGCCGGCGGGGGGTCCCTGCAGTATTTT.

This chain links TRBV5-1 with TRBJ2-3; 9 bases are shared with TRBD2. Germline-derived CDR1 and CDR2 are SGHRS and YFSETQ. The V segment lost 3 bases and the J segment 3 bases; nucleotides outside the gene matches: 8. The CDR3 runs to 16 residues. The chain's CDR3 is CASSYAGAGGTDTQYF. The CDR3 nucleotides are TGCGCCAGCAGCTACGCCGGGGCGGGGGGGACAGATACGCAGTATTTT.

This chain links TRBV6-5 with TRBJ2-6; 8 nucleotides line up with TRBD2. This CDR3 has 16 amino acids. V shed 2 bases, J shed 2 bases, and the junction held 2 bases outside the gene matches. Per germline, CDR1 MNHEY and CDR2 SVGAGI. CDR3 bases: TGTGCCAGCAGTTACGACGGGGGGGCTGGGGCCAACGTCCTGACTTTC. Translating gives CASSYDGGAGANVLTF.

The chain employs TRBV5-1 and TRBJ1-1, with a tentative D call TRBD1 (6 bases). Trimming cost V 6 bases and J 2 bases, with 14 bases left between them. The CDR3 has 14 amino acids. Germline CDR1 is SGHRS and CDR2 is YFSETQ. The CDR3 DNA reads TGCGCCAGCACCGCAGGGGCTGCCAACACTGAAGCTTTCTTT. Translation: CASTAGAANTEAFF. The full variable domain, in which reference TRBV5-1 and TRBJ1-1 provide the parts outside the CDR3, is KAGVTQTPRYLIKTRGQQVTLSCSPISGHRSVSWYQQTPGQGLQFLFEYFSETQRNKGNFPGRFSGRQFSNSRSEMNVSTLELGDSALYLCASTAGAANTEAFFGQGTRLTVV.

The DNA of the CDR3 is TGTGCCAGCAGCTTATTTCCTTGGCGGGGGGAAGAAGATACGCAGTATTTT. Its translation is CASSLFPWRGEEDTQYF. The chain links TRBV7-2 to TRBJ2-3; 8 positions agree with TRBD2. The CDR3 runs to 17 residues. Germline assignment: CDR1 SGHTA and CDR2 FQGNSA. V lost 2 bases to trimming and J lost 5 bases; unmatched junction nucleotides: 12.

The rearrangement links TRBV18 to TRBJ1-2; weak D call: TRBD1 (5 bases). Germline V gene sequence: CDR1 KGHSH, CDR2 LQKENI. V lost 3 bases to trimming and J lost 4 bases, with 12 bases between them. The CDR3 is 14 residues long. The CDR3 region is CASSPDRQGYGYTF. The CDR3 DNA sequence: TGTGCCAGCTCACCGGATCGTCAGGGCTATGGCTACACCTTC.

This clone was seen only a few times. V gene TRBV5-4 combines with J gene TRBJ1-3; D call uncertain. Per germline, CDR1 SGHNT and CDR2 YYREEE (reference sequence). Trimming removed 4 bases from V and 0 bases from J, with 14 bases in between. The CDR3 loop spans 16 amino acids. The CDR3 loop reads CASSRGLTSSGNTIYF. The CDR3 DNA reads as TGTGCCAGCAGCCGGGGTCTTACCTCCTCTGGAAACACCATATATTTT. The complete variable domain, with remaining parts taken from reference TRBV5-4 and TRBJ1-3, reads ETGVTQSPTHLIKTRGQQVTLRCSSQSGHNTVSWYQQALGQGPQFIFQYYREEENGRGNFPPRFSGLQFPNYSSELNVNALELDDSALYLCASSRGLTSSGNTIYFGEGSWLTVV.

DNA for the CDR3: TGTGCCAGCTCACCGGGGGGGATCGGAGCTGAAGCTTTCTTT. Translating it yields CASSPGGIGAEAFF. The gene calls are TRBV18 and TRBJ1-1, with D possibly TRBD1 on 5 matching bases. Trimming took off 3 bases at V and 6 bases at J, with 14 bases between the two ends. This CDR3 has 14 residues. Germline CDR1 reads KGHSH; CDR2 reads LQKENI.

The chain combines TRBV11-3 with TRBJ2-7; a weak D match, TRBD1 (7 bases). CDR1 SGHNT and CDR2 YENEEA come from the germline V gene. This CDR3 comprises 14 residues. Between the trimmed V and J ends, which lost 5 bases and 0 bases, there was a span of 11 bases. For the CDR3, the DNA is TGTGCCAGCAGCCGCGGGACAGCCTCCTACGAGCAGTACTTC. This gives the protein CASSRGTASYEQYF.